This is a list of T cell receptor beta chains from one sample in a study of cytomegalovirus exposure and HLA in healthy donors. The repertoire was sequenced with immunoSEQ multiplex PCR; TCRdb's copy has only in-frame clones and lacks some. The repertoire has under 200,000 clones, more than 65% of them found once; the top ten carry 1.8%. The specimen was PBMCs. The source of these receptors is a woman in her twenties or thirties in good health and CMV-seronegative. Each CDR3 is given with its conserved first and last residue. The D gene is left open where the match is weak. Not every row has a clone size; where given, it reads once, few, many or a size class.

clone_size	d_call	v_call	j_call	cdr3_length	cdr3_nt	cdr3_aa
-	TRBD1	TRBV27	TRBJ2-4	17	TGTGCCAGCAGTTCCCATGGGACAGGGGTAGCCAAAAACATTCAGTACTTC	CASSSHGTGVAKNIQYF
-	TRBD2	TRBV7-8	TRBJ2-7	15	TGTGCCAGCAGCCCCTTGGGAGGGACCTCCTACGAGCAGTACTTC	CASSPLGGTSYEQYF
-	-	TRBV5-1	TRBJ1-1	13	TGCGCCAGCAGCTTTTCCAGGGATACTGAAGCTTTCTTT	CASSFSRDTEAFF
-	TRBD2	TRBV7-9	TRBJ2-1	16	TGTGCCAGCAGCCCCCCCTGGGCGGGGGAGGAAGGTGAGCAGTTCTTC	CASSPPWAGEEGEQFF
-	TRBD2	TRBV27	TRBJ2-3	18	TGTGCCAGCAGTTCCCCTGGACTAGCGGGGGGGCCCGGAGATACGCAGTATTTT	CASSSPGLAGGPGDTQYF
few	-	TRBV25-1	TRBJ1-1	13	TGTGCCAGCAGTGATCTTACGGTCACTGAAGCTTTCTTT	CASSDLTVTEAFF
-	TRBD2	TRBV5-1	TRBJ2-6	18	TGCGCCAGCAGCCGGACTAGCGGGAGGGCCTCTGGGGCCAACGTCCTGACTTTC	CASSRTSGRASGANVLTF
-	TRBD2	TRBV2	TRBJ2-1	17	TGTGCCAGCAGTCCTTATCGGACTAGCGGAGCTTACAATGAGCAGTTCTTC	CASSPYRTSGAYNEQFF
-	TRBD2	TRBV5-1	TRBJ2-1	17	TGCGCCAGCAGCTGGACTAGCGGGTCCCCTGGGAACAATGAGCAGTTCTTC	CASSWTSGSPGNNEQFF
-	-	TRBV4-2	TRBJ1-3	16	TGTGCCAGCAGCCAAGAATTACAGAGCTCTGGAAACACCATATATTTT	CASSQELQSSGNTIYF
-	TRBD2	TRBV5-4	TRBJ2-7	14	TGTGCCAGCAGCCTAAGGGAGGGGACCTACGAGCAGTACTTC	CASSLREGTYEQYF
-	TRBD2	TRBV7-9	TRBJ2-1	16	TGTGCCAGCAGCTTAGGAAGCGGGGGGGCCGACAATGAGCAGTTCTTC	CASSLGSGGADNEQFF
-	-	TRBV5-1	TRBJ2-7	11	TGCGCCAGCAGGGCCGGGATCGAGCAGTACTTC	CASRAGIEQYF
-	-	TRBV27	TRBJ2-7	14	TGTGCCAGCAGTCAAGCGGGCCTAACCTACGAGCAGTACTTC	CASSQAGLTYEQYF
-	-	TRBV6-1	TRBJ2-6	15	TGTGCCAGCAGTGAGGGCCCCTCTGGGGCCAACGTCCTGACTTTC	CASSEGPSGANVLTF
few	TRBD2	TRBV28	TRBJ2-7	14	TGTGCCAGCAGACCTAGCGGGGAGGCCTACGAGCAGTACTTC	CASRPSGEAYEQYF
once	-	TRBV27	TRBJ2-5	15	TGTGCCAGCAGTTTATCCAGGACCGCGGGAGAGACCCAGTACTTC	CASSLSRTAGETQYF
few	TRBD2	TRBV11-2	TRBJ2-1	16	TGTGCCAGCAGCCTCCGAGCGGGGGGGCCTTACAATGAGCAGTTCTTC	CASSLRAGGPYNEQFF
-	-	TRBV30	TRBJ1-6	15	TGTGCCTGGAGTTCGAGGTCCCCTGGGAATTCACCCCTCCACTTT	CAWSSRSPGNSPLHF
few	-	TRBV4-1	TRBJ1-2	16	TGCGCCAGCAGCCAAGATGAGTTTGGCGGGAACTATGGCTACACCTTC	CASSQDEFGGNYGYTF
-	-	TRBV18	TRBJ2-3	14	TGTGCCAGCTCACCCGGGGTCGGAACAGATACGCAGTATTTT	CASSPGVGTDTQYF
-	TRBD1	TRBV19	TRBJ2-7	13	TGTGCCAGTAGTCCGGGACAGTCCTACGAGCAGTACTTC	CASSPGQSYEQYF
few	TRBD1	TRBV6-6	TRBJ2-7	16	TGTGCCAGCAGGGACTGGACAGGGGGTTACTCCTACGAGCAGTACTTC	CASRDWTGGYSYEQYF
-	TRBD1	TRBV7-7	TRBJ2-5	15	TGTGCCAGCAGCTTACACCAGGGGGTTGTGGAGACCCAGTACTTC	CASSLHQGVVETQYF
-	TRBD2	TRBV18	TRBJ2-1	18	TGTGCCAGCTCACCGCCGATTATAGCGGGGATCTCCTACAATGAGCAGTTCTTC	CASSPPIIAGISYNEQFF
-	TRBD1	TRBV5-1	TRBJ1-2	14	TGCGCCAGCAGTTCTACCGGGACAGGGGGTGGCTACACCTTC	CASSSTGTGGGYTF
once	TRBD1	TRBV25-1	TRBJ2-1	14	TGTGCCAGCGCAAGACAGGGGGGCTACAATGAGCAGTTCTTC	CASARQGGYNEQFF
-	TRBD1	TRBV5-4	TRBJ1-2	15	TGTGCCAGCAGCTTGTTAGGACAGGGATTTCAAGGCTACACCTTC	CASSLLGQGFQGYTF
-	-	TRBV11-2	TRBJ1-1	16	TGTGCCAGCAGCCAGGGAGGATCGCGGGGTTTCACTGAAGCTTTCTTT	CASSQGGSRGFTEAFF
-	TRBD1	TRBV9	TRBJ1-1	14	TGTGCCAGCAGTACTACCGGGACAGTGGGTGAAGCTTTCTTT	CASSTTGTVGEAFF
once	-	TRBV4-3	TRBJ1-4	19	TGCGCCAGCAGCCCTGGGGACACAACTGTCAGTGCAACTAATGAAAAACTGTTTTTT	CASSPGDTTVSATNEKLFF
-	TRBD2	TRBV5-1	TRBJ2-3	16	TGCGCCAGCAGCTTGTCGTCTAGCGGGATTTTAGATACGCAGTATTTT	CASSLSSSGILDTQYF
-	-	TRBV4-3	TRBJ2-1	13	TGCGCCAGCAGCCAAGCTCCGTCCAATGAGCAGTTCTTC	CASSQAPSNEQFF
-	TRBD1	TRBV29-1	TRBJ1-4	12	TGCAGCGTCCGCGGACAGGGGCCAAAACTGTTTTTT	CSVRGQGPKLFF
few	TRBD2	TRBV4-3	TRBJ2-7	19	TGCGCCAGCAGCCTTAAAAGAGGGACTAGCGGGCGGATCCCCTACGAGCAGTACTTC	CASSLKRGTSGRIPYEQYF
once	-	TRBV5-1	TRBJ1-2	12	TGCGCCAGCCGGTACAGGGATGATGGCTACACCTTC	CASRYRDDGYTF
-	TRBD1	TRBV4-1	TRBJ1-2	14	TGCGCCAGCAGCCAGGACAGGGAGACTCATGGCTACACCTTC	CASSQDRETHGYTF
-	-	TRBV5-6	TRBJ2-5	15	TGTGCCAGCAGCTTGGCCGGCGGGGTACAAGAGACCCAGTACTTC	CASSLAGGVQETQYF
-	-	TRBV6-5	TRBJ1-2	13	TGTGCCAGCAGTTATAACGGGGACTATGGCTACACCTTC	CASSYNGDYGYTF
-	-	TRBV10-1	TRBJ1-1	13	TGCGCCAGCAGCCAGGACTTGAACACTGAAGCTTTCTTT	CASSQDLNTEAFF
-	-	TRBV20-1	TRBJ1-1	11	TGCAGTGCTCTCTTCAACACTGAAGCTTTCTTT	CSALFNTEAFF
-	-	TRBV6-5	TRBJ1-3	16	TGTGCCAGCAGTTATTCCGGGGGTTACTCTGGAAACACCATATATTTT	CASSYSGGYSGNTIYF
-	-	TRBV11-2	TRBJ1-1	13	TGTGCCAGCAGCTTAGAGCAGGGAACTGAAGCTTTCTTT	CASSLEQGTEAFF